A selection of T cell receptor beta chains follows, all from one sample in a study of metastatic and nonmetastatic thyroid tumors. Using MiXCR, TCRdb reanalyzed the PCR reads. Of about 5,200 clones in the sample, roughly a third were seen once. Sequenced material: tumor tissue. Every receptor here comes from a male donor with papillary thyroid cancer or a benign thyroid nodule (not recorded which). Some clones in this sample may be carry-over from other donors' samples. Each CDR3 is given with its conserved first and last residue. A D gene is named only where the DNA matches it firmly. Only some rows state a clone size, as once, few, many or a class for expanded clones.

TRBD2 TRBJ2-1 TRBV20-1 NA TGCAGTGCCCATACCCCCGGACTAGCGGGAGACCGGGGCAATGAGCAGTTCTTC CSAHTPGLAGDRGNEQFF
NA TRBJ1-1 TRBV5-1 NA TGCGCCAGCAGCTCAAAGGTGGAAAACACTGAAGCTTTCTTT CASSSKVENTEAFF
TRBD2 TRBJ2-2 TRBV25-1 NA TGTGCCAGCAGTGAATGGAGGACTAGCGGAAACACCGGGGAGCTGTTTTTT CASSEWRTSGNTGELFF
NA TRBJ2-7 TRBV20-1 large TGCAGTGCTAGTGTTGACACCTCCTACGAGCAGTACTTC CSASVDTSYEQYF
NA TRBJ1-2 TRBV5-1 NA TGCGCCAGCAGCCTTATAGGACAGTTTGGCTACACCTTC CASSLIGQFGYTF
NA TRBJ1-1 TRBV19 few TGTGCCAGTAGTATCGGCGGTAACACTGAAGCTTTCTTT CASSIGGNTEAFF
TRBD1 TRBJ1-5 TRBV4-1 few TGCGCCAGCAGCCTAACAACAGGGGGCTTCAATCAGCCCCAGCATTTT CASSLTTGGFNQPQHF
NA TRBJ1-4 TRBV28 few TGTGCCAGCAGTTCCATCGACGTGGGAGGGCCAAATAGTGAAAAACTGTTTTTT CASSSIDVGGPNSEKLFF
TRBD1 TRBJ2-7 TRBV28 many TGTGCCAGCAGTTTTCAAACTAGGGGGCACTACGAGCAGTACTTC CASSFQTRGHYEQYF
NA TRBJ2-2 TRBV19 NA TGTGCCAGTACCCCCCAGGTCAGCACCGGGGAGCTGTTTTTT CASTPQVSTGELFF
TRBD1 TRBJ2-7 TRBV6-2/TRBV6-3 few TGTGCCAGCAGTCGGGACAGGGACTACGAGCAGTACTTC CASSRDRDYEQYF
NA TRBJ2-3 TRBV20-1 NA TGCAGTGCTAGAGACGGGGCTAGCGTCGTGGATACGCAGTATTTC CSARDGASVVDTQYF
NA TRBJ2-7 TRBV5-4 NA TGTGCCAGCAGCTTGGACGCCGGCGAGCAGTACTTC CASSLDAGEQYF
NA TRBJ2-7 TRBV3-1 large TGTGCCAGCAGCCCCAGGGCGACCTACGAGCAGTACTTC CASSPRATYEQYF
TRBD1 TRBJ2-2 TRBV6-1 few TGTGCCAGCAGAACAGGGGGCGGGGAGCTGTTTTTT CASRTGGGELFF
NA TRBJ2-7 TRBV27 few TGTGCCAGCAGTGGCCGGGTGTACTTCTACGAGCAGTACTTC CASSGRVYFYEQYF
NA TRBJ2-3 TRBV20-1 NA TGCAGTGCTAGCCCCGGACAGCCGTTCGGGGGTACGCAGTATTTT CSASPGQPFGGTQYF
NA TRBJ2-7 TRBV10-2 medium-sized TGCGCCAGCGGGGGTGCGCTCTACGAGCAGTACTTC CASGGALYEQYF
TRBD1 TRBJ1-1 TRBV15 medium-sized TGTGCCACCAGCAGAGAAGGCACAGGGGGCCGGAGAACTGAAGCTTTCTTT CATSREGTGGRRTEAFF
NA TRBJ2-7 TRBV11-2 NA TGTGCCAGCAGCTTAGTCAGTCCCGAGGCTAACGAGCAGTACTTC CASSLVSPEANEQYF
TRBD2 TRBJ2-2 TRBV20-1 once TGCAGTGCTAGAGCTAGCGGGAGAATAACCGGGGAGCTGTTTTTT CSARASGRITGELFF
NA TRBJ1-6 TRBV30 once TGTGCCTGGAGTTTTGAGGGGTTAGGGTATAATTCACCCCTCCACTTT CAWSFEGLGYNSPLHF
NA TRBJ1-5 TRBV12-3/TRBV12-4 few TGTGCCAGCAGTTTAGGGACAGTAGATCAGCCCCAGCATTTT CASSLGTVDQPQHF
NA TRBJ2-7 TRBV20-1 NA TGCAGTGCTAGTGATCCTAGGTCGATCTCCTACGAGCAGTACTTC CSASDPRSISYEQYF
NA TRBJ1-3 TRBV6-1 NA TGTGCCAGCTCCAGGGGTCAAGGTAACACCATATATTTT CASSRGQGNTIYF
NA TRBJ2-7 TRBV19 few TGTGCCAGTAGTCCAGGGGTCAAAAACGAGCAGTACTTC CASSPGVKNEQYF
NA TRBJ1-5 TRBV20-1 NA TGCAGTGCTAGAGGTCAACAGGATAGCAATCAGCCCCAGCATTTT CSARGQQDSNQPQHF
NA TRBJ1-2 TRBV4-1 large TGCGCCAGCAGCCGAATTGACGGAAACTATGGCTACACCTTC CASSRIDGNYGYTF
NA TRBJ2-1 TRBV20-1 NA TGCAGTGCCCCGACTAGATGGGAGCAGTTCTTC CSAPTRWEQFF
TRBD1 TRBJ1-1 TRBV13 few TGTGCCAGCTTAGGGTGGGACAGGTACACTGAAGCTTTCTTT CASLGWDRYTEAFF
TRBD2 TRBJ2-1 TRBV5-1 NA TGCGCCAGCAGCCCCGGACTAGCGGATTACAATGAGCAGTTCTTC CASSPGLADYNEQFF
TRBD2 TRBJ2-7 TRBV28 few TGTGCCAGCAGTTTCATTGAGTCAGCGGGACCCTACCTCTACGAGCAGTACTTC CASSFIESAGPYLYEQYF